This T cell receptor beta chain was profiled in a study of blood T cells in healthy people across ages. Overall study results and limits: It was held that the diversity estimates obtained from one million T cells were underestimates.

Each sample gave at least 6 million isolated PBMCs. Concerning this clonotype itself: Its target is not known.

Germline CDR1 is DFQATT and CDR2 is SNEGSKA (reference sequence). This CDR3 has 12 residues. A sample-barcoded 5' primer and a J-beta primer mix were used in a second PCR of roughly 7 to 11 cycles. TCRdb itself ran the 5' RACE reads through MiXCR, one entry per CDR3 protein. The sample lists about 830,000 distinct CDR3 sequences; 62% were seen once. V is TRBV20-1 and J is TRBJ1-4; 7 bases align to TRBD1. The TCR sequence derives from a man aged 25-45 years in good health. Sequencing was performed on blood. DNA for the CDR3: TGCAGGGTCCGGGGACAGAATGAAAAACTGTTTTTT. Protein product: CRVRGQNEKLFF.